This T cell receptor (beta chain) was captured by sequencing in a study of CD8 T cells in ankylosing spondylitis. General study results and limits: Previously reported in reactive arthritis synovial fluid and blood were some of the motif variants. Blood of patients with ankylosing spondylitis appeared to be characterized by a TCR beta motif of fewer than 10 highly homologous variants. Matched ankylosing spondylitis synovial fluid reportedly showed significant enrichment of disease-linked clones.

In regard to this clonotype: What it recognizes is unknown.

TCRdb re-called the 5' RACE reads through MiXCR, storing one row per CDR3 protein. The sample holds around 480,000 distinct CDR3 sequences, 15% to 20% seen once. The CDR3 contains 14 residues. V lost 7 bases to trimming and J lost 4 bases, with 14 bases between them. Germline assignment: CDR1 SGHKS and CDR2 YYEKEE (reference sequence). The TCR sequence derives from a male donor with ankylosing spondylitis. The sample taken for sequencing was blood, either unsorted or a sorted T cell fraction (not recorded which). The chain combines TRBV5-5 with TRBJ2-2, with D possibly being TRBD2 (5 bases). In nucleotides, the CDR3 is TGTGCCAGCGTGCCGGGGTGGGTCACCGGGGAGCTGTTTTTT. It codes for CASVPGWVTGELFF.